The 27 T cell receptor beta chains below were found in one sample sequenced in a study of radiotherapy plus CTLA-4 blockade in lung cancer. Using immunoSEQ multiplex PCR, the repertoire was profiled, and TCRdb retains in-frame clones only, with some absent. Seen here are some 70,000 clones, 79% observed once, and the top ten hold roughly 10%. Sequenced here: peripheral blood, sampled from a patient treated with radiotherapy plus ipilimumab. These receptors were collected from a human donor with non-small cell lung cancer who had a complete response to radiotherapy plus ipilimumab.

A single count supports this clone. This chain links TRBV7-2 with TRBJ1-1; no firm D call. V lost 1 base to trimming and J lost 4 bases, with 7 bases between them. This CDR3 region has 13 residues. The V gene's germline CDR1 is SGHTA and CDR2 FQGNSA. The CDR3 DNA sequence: TGTGCCAGCAGCTTAGGTGACCTCACTGAAGCTTTCTTT. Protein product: CASSLGDLTEAFF.

For the CDR3, the DNA is TGTGCCAGCAGGGTTAGCGGGGTAGCCAAAAACATTCAGTACTTC. Protein: CASRVSGVAKNIQYF. The chain has TRBV2 and TRBJ2-4; 8 bases are a match to TRBD2. CDR3 length: 15 amino acids. Losses at the gene ends were 6 bases for V and 0 bases for J; bases not matched to a gene: 4. Germline-derived CDR1 and CDR2 are SNHLY and FYNNEI.

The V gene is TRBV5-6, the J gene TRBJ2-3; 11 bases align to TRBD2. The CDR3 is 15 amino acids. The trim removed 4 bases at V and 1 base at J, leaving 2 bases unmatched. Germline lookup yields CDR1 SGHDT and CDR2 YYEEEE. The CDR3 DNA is TGTGCCAGCAGCCCACTAGCGGGGGGCACAGATACGCAGTATTTT. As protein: CASSPLAGGTDTQYF.

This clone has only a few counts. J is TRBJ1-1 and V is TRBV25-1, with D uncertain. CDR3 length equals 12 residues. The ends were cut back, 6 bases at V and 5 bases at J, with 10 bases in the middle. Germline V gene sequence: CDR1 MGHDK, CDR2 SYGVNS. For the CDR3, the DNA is TGTGCCAGCAGCTCCCGGGGTACTGAAGCTTTCTTT. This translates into CASSSRGTEAFF.

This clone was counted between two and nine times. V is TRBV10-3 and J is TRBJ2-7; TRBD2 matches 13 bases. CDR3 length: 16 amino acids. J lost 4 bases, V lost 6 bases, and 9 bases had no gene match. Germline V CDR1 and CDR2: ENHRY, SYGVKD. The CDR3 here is CAIRSSGLAGTYEQYF. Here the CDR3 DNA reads TGTGCCATCAGATCATCGGGACTAGCGGGGACGTACGAGCAGTACTTC.

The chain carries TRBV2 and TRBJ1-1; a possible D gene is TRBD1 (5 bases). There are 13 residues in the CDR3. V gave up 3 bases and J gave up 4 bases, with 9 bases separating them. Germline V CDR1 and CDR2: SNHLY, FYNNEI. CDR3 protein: CASSEQRGTEAFF. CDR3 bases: TGTGCCAGCAGTGAGCAAAGGGGCACTGAAGCTTTCTTT.

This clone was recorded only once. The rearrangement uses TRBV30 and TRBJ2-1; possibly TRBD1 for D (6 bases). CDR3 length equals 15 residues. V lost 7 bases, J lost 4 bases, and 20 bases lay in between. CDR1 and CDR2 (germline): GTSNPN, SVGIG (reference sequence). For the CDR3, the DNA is TGTGCCTCCACACCAGAGGGGACAAATTACAATGAGCAGTTCTTC. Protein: CASTPEGTNYNEQFF.

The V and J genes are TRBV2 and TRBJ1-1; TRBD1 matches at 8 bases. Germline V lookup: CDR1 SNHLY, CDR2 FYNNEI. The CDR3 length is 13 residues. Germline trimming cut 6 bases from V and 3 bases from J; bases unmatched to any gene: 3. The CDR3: CASRRTGYTEAFF. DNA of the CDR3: TGTGCCAGCAGGAGGACAGGGTACACTGAAGCTTTCTTT.

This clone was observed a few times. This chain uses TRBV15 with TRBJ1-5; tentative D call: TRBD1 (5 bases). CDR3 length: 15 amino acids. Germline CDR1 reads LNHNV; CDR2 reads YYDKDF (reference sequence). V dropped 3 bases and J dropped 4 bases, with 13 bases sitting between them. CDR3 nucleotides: TGTGCCACCAGCAGGGGGACGGTGGAGAATCAGCCCCAGCATTTT. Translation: CATSRGTVENQPQHF.

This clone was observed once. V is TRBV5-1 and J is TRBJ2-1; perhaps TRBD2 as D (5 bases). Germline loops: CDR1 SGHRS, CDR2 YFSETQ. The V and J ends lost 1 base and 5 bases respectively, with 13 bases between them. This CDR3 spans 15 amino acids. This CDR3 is CASSLSGGSDNEQFF. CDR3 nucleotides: TGCGCCAGCAGCTTGTCGGGCGGGTCCGACAATGAGCAGTTCTTC.

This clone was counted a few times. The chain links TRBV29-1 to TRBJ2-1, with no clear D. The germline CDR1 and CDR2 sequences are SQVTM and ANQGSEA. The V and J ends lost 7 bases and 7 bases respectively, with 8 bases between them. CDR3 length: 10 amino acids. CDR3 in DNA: TGCAGCGCTAGGTGGAATGAGCAGTTCTTC. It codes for CSARWNEQFF.

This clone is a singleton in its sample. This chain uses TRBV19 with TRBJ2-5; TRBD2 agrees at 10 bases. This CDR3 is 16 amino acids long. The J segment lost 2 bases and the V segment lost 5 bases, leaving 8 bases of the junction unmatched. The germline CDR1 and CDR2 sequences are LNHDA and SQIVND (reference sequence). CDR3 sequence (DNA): TGTGCCAGTAGTGGGGAGCTAGCGGGGGAGCAAGAGACCCAGTACTTC. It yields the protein CASSGELAGEQETQYF.

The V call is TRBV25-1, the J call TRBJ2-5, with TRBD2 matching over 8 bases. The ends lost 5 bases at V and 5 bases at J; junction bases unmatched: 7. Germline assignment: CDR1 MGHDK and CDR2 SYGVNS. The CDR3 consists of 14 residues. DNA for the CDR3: TGTGCCAGCAGTTACAGCGGGAGTATTGAGACCCAGTACTTC. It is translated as CASSYSGSIETQYF. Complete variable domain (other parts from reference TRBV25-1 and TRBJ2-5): EADIYQTPRYLVIGTGKKITLECSQTMGHDKMYWYQQDPGMELHLIHYSYGVNSTEKGDLSSESTVSRIRTEHFPLTLESARPSHTSQYLCASSYSGSIETQYFGPGTRLLVL.

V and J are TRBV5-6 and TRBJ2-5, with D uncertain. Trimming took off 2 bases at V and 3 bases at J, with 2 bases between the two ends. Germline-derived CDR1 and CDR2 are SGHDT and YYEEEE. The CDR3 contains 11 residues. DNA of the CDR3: TGTGCCAGCAGCTTCGAAGAGACCCAGTACTTC. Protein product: CASSFEETQYF.

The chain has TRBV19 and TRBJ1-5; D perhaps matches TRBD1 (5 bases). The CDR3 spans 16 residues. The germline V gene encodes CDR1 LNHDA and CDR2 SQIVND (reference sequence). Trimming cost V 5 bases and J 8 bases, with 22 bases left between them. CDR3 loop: CASSPRLWGVKEPQHF. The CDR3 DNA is TGTGCCAGTAGTCCCCGATTATGGGGGGTAAAGGAGCCCCAGCATTTT.

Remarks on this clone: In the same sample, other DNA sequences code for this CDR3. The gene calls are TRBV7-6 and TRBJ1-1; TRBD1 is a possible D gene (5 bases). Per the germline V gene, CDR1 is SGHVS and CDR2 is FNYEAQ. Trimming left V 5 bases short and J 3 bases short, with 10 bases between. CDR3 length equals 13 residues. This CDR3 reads CASSLQGYTEAFF. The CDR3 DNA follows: TGTGCCAGCAGCCTGCAGGGTTACACTGAAGCTTTCTTT.

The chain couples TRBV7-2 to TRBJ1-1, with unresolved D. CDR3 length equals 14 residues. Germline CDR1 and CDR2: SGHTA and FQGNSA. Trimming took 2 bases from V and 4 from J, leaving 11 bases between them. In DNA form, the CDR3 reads TGTGCCAGCAGCTTATTTCGGTCCCCCACTGAAGCTTTCTTT. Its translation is CASSLFRSPTEAFF.

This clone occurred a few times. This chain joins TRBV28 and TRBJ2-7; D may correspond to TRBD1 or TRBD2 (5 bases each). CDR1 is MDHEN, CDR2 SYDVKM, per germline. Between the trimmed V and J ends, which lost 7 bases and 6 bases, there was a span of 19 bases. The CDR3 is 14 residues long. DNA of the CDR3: TGTGCCAGCACCGCGTGGGGGTCCCTTTCCGAGCAGTACTTC. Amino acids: CASTAWGSLSEQYF.

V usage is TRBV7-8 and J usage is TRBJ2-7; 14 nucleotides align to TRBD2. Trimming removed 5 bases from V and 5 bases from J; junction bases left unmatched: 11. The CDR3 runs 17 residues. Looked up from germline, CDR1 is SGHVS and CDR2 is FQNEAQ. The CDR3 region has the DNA TGTGCCAGCAGCCCACGAGACCGGACTAGCGGGGGGAACGAGCAGTACTTC. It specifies CASSPRDRTSGGNEQYF.

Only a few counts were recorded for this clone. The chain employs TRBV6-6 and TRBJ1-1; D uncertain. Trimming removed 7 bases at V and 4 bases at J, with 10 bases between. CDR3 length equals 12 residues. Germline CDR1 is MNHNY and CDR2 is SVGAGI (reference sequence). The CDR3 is CASTLVGTEAFF. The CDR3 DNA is TGTGCCAGCACCCTCGTCGGCACTGAAGCTTTCTTT.

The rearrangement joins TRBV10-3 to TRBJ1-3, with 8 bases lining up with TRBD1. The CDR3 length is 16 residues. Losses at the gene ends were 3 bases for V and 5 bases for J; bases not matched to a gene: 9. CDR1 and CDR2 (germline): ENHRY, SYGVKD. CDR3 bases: TGTGCCATCAGTGAAGGAGACAGGGGACGTCGAAACACCATATATTTT. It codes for CAISEGDRGRRNTIYF.

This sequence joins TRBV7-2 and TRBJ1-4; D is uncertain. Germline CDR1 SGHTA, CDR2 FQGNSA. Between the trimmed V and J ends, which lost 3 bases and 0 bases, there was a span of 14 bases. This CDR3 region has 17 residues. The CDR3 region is CASSLRMGIATNEKLFF. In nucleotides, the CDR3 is TGTGCCAGCAGCTTGCGGATGGGGATAGCAACTAATGAAAAACTGTTTTTT. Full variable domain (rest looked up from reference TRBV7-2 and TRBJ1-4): GAGVSQSPSNKVTEKGKDVELRCDPISGHTALYWYRQSLGQGLEFLIYFQGNSAPDKSGLPSDRFSAERTGGSVSTLTIQRTQQEDSAVYLCASSLRMGIATNEKLFFGSGTQLSVL.

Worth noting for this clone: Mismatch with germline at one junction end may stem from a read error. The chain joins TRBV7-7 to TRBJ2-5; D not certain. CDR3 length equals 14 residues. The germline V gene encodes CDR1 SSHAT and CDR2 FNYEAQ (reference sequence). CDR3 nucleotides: TGTGCTAGCAGCCTCACCGTGTCCCAAGAGACCCAGTACTTC. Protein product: CASSLTVSQETQYF.

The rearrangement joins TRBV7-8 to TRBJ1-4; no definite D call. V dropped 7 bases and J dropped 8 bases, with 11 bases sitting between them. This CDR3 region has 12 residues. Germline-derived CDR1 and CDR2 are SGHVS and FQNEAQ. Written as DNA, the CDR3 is TGTGCCAGCACGGGGTCCAGCGAAAAACTGTTTTTT. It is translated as CASTGSSEKLFF.

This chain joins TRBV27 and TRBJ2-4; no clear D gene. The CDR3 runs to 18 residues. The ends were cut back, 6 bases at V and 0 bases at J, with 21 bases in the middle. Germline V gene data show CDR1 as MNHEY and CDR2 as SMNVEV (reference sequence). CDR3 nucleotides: TGTGCCAGCAGATTGACAAGCCAAAGGCTACTAGCCAAAAACATTCAGTACTTC. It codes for CASRLTSQRLLAKNIQYF.

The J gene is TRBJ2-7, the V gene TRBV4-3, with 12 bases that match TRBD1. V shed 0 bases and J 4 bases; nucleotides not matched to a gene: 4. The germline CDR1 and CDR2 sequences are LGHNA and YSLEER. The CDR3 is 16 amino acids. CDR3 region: CASSQDPGQGAYEQYF. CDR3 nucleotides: TGCGCCAGCAGCCAAGATCCGGGACAGGGGGCTTACGAGCAGTACTTC.

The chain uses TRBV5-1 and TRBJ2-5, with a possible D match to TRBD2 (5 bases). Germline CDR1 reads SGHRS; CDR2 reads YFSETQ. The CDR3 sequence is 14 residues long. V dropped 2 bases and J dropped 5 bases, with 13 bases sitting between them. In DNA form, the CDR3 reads TGCGCCAGCAGCTTACACCCCGGGGAGGAGACCCAGTACTTC. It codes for CASSLHPGEETQYF.